The 29 T cell receptor beta chains listed next were all sequenced from one sample in a study of cytomegalovirus exposure and HLA in healthy donors. PCR used 60 Vbeta primers and 13 Jbeta primers. Produced via immunoSEQ multiplex PCR; TCRdb's table is partial and in-frame only. The profile covers about 210,000 clones, with around 79% appearing a single time and 0.39% taken by the ten largest. Sequenced sample: PBMCs. These TCRs come from a male donor in good health and CMV-seropositive.

This chain joins TRBV10-1 and TRBJ2-5, with 7 bases aligning to TRBD1. The CDR3 loop spans 15 amino acids. Per germline, CDR1 WNHNN and CDR2 SYGVQD (reference sequence). V shed 5 bases and J 2 bases; nucleotides not matched to a gene: 8. The CDR3: CASSQDRQGQETQYF. The CDR3 bases are TGCGCCAGCAGTCAAGATAGACAGGGACAAGAGACCCAGTACTTC.

The chain is built from TRBV6-5 and TRBJ2-5, with TRBD2 identical over 11 bases. Trimming cost V 4 bases and J 3 bases; bases outside gene matches: 7. The CDR3 spans 16 residues. Germline V gives CDR1 MNHEY, CDR2 SVGAGI. CDR3 sequence reads: CASSWGTLAGEETQYF. The CDR3, as DNA: TGTGCCAGCAGTTGGGGAACACTAGCGGGAGAAGAGACCCAGTACTTC.

Remarks on this clone: Other DNA sequences within the sample encode an identical CDR3. The genes are TRBV9 and TRBJ2-7; the match to TRBD2 covers 12 bases. This CDR3 region has 15 residues. Germline-derived CDR1 and CDR2 are SGDLS and YYNGEE. With 0 bases clipped from V and 2 bases from J, the junction kept 0 bases outside the gene matches. Here the CDR3 reads CASSVGTSGTYEQYF. The CDR3 nucleotides are TGTGCCAGCAGCGTAGGGACTAGCGGGACCTACGAGCAGTACTTC.

This clone has just one count. The chain uses TRBV7-2 and TRBJ2-7; 12 positions agree with TRBD2. CDR3 length: 17 amino acids. Germline CDR1 reads SGHTA; CDR2 reads FQGNSA. Trimming at V came to 5 bases and at J to 4 bases, leaving 12 bases not matched to a gene. In nucleotides, the CDR3 is TGTGCCAGCAGCCGCCTAGCGGGGGGGATACAAGGGTACGAGCAGTACTTC. This gives the protein CASSRLAGGIQGYEQYF.

The chain links TRBV4-1 to TRBJ2-3; the match to TRBD2 covers 8 bases. This CDR3 spans 13 amino acids. Germline CDR1 reads MGHRA; CDR2 reads YSYEKL. The trim removed 4 bases at V and 6 bases at J, leaving 3 bases unmatched. The CDR3 is CASSPGLDDTQYF. DNA of the CDR3: TGCGCCAGCAGCCCGGGACTAGATGATACGCAGTATTTT.

This chain joins TRBV29-1 and TRBJ2-2, with a possible D match to TRBD2 (5 bases). The CDR3 loop spans 13 amino acids. Deletions cut 4 bases from V and 7 bases from J, with 13 bases between. In germline, CDR1 is SQVTM, CDR2 ANQGSEA. CDR3 protein: CSVGSRADGELFF. CDR3 in DNA: TGCAGCGTTGGTTCGCGGGCGGACGGGGAGCTGTTTTTT.

This chain uses TRBV19 with TRBJ2-7; TRBD1 agrees at 8 bases. Germline-derived CDR1 and CDR2 are LNHDA and SQIVND (reference sequence). J gave up 4 bases and V 4 bases, and 6 bases lay outside the gene matches. CDR3 length: 14 residues. The CDR3 DNA sequence: TGTGCCAGTAGTACCCAGGGGGCGCGTTACGAGCAGTACTTC. It yields the protein CASSTQGARYEQYF.

V gene TRBV4-1 combines with J gene TRBJ2-3; D perhaps matches TRBD2 (7 bases). CDR3 length: 16 residues. V lost 2 bases to trimming and J lost 11 bases, with 23 bases between them. The germline CDR1 and CDR2 sequences are MGHRA and YSYEKL. CDR3 region: CASSQREGGGVSGQYF. Written as DNA, the CDR3 is TGCGCCAGCAGCCAACGCGAGGGGGGAGGGGTAAGCGGGCAGTATTTT.

The rearrangement links TRBV5-1 to TRBJ2-5, with D possibly matching TRBD2 (5 bases). From germline, CDR1 is SGHRS and CDR2 YFSETQ. V lost 2 bases and J 4 bases, leaving 6 bases between the germline ends. The CDR3 loop spans 12 amino acids. In DNA, the CDR3 is TGCGCCAGCAGCTTACTAGGAGAGACCCAGTACTTC. Translating it yields CASSLLGETQYF.

The chain recombines TRBV19 with TRBJ1-1; TRBD1 matches 7 bases. Germline CDR1 LNHDA, CDR2 SQIVND (reference sequence). V trimming: 7 bases; J trimming: 2 bases; junction bases outside the gene matches: 7. The CDR3 is made up of 14 amino acids. DNA for the CDR3: TGTGCCAGTATTGGGACAGCCCCTAACACTGAAGCTTTCTTT. Encoded protein: CASIGTAPNTEAFF.

This chain joins TRBV19 and TRBJ1-2; perhaps TRBD1 as D (6 bases). Trimming removed 6 bases at V and 4 bases at J, with 15 bases between. The CDR3 has 14 residues. Germline V gene lookup returns CDR1 LNHDA and CDR2 SQIVND (reference sequence). Here the CDR3 reads CASRTLQGSYGYTF. The CDR3 DNA is TGTGCCAGTAGGACCTTACAGGGTAGCTATGGCTACACCTTC.

This clone was counted once. The chain links TRBV1 to TRBJ2-2; the table's D call, TRBD2, was not checked against the DNA. TRBV1 is described as a pseudogene. The CDR3 contains 15 residues. The CDR3 DNA follows: TGCACCAGCAGCCAAGAACCGGGAAACACCGGGGAGCTGTTTTTT. It encodes CTSSQEPGNTGELFF.

There are a few counts of this clone. The chain joins TRBV30 to TRBJ2-7; D not resolved. V was shortened by 3 bases and J by 3 bases, with 12 bases between the two germline ends. The CDR3 has 13 amino acids. The germline gives CDR1 GTSNPN, CDR2 SVGIG (reference sequence). The CDR3: CAWSGQAFYEQYF. In nucleotides, the CDR3 is TGTGCCTGGAGCGGTCAGGCCTTCTACGAGCAGTACTTC.

Remarks on this clone: Other DNA sequences of this sample code for an identical CDR3. The chain couples TRBV7-7 to TRBJ2-5; the D is unclear. Germline CDR1 and CDR2: SSHAT and FNYEAQ (reference sequence). V was pared by 1 base and J by 2 bases, with 5 bases between. The CDR3 is made up of 13 amino acids. CDR3 sequence: CASSLGPQETQYF. In DNA form, the CDR3 reads TGTGCCAGCAGCTTAGGTCCACAAGAGACCCAGTACTTC.

The chain couples TRBV2 to TRBJ1-5; possibly TRBD1 for D (6 bases). The germline V gene encodes CDR1 SNHLY and CDR2 FYNNEI. Trimming took off 6 bases at V and 1 base at J, with 16 bases between the two ends. CDR3 length: 16 amino acids. DNA of the CDR3: TGTGCCAGCAGGCCCAGGACTCAGGGGAGCAATCAGCCCCAGCATTTT. Protein product: CASRPRTQGSNQPQHF.

The V and J genes are TRBV7-8 and TRBJ2-6, with 10 bases that match TRBD1. The CDR3 extends over 16 amino acids. Germline V gene data show CDR1 as SGHVS and CDR2 as FQNEAQ. The trim removed 9 bases at V and 1 base at J, leaving 6 bases unmatched. CDR3 in DNA: TGTGCCAGAGGGACAGGGGTTCTTTCTGGGGCCAACGTCCTGACTTTC. Its translation: CARGTGVLSGANVLTF.

This clone was seen a single time. The chain employs TRBV19 and TRBJ2-7; D possibly corresponds to TRBD1 (6 bases). Germline V gene lookup returns CDR1 LNHDA and CDR2 SQIVND (reference sequence). This CDR3 comprises 15 residues. The V end was cut by 10 bases, the J end by 7 bases, with 26 bases between. Here the CDR3 DNA reads TGTGCCACCAAGAGGGGGACAAGCTGGGGTGAAGAGCAGTACTTC. This sequence encodes CATKRGTSWGEEQYF.

There are a few counts of this clone. The same CDR3 is also encoded by other DNA sequences in this sample. The chain recombines TRBV20-1 with TRBJ2-3; D is undetermined. The V gene's germline CDR1 is DFQATT and CDR2 SNEGSKA (reference sequence). This CDR3 region has 10 residues. Between the trimmed V and J ends, which lost 5 bases and 4 bases, there was a span of 4 bases. The CDR3 reads CSALADTQYF. CDR3 bases: TGCAGTGCTCTCGCAGATACGCAGTATTTT.

This chain's CDR3 is CASTETREGNTIYF. The CDR3 DNA is TGTGCCAGCACCGAGACACGGGAGGGAAACACCATATATTTT. The V gene is TRBV7-6, the J gene TRBJ1-3; D gene uncertain. The CDR3 consists of 14 residues. V dropped 7 bases and J dropped 4 bases, with 14 bases sitting between them. The germline CDR1 and CDR2 sequences are SGHVS and FNYEAQ. The variable domain in full, with the rest retrieved from reference TRBV7-6 and TRBJ1-3, is GAGVSQSPRYKVTKRGQDVALRCDPISGHVSLYWYRQALGQGPEFLTYFNYEAQQDKSGLPNDRFSAERPEGSISTLTIQRTEQRDSAMYRCASTETREGNTIYFGEGSWLTVV.

The rearrangement links TRBV9 to TRBJ1-2; TRBD1 agrees at 8 bases. This CDR3 comprises 13 residues. V was pared by 1 base and J by 6 bases, with 2 bases of the junction left unmatched. Germline CDR1 SGDLS, CDR2 YYNGEE. The CDR3 DNA reads as TGTGCCAGCAGCGTACAGGGGGCGAATGGCTACACCTTC. Translated: CASSVQGANGYTF. Looking up the rest from reference TRBV9 and TRBJ1-2 gives the full variable domain: DSGVTQTPKHLITATGQRVTLRCSPRSGDLSVYWYQQSLDQGLQFLIQYYNGEERAKGNILERFSAQQFPDLHSELNLSSLELGDSALYFCASSVQGANGYTFGSGTRLTVV.

V usage is TRBV7-2 and J usage is TRBJ2-1, with 16 bases fitting TRBD2. Germline V gene sequence: CDR1 SGHTA, CDR2 FQGNSA. The junction had 8 bases not matched to a gene; V was cut back by 5 bases and J by 1 base. The CDR3 loop spans 19 amino acids. The CDR3 sequence is CASSHPGLAGGGSYNEQFF. CDR3 sequence (DNA): TGTGCCAGCAGCCATCCGGGACTAGCGGGAGGGGGGTCCTACAATGAGCAGTTCTTC.

The sample holds one count of this clone. A read error may produce the germline difference seen at one junction end. J is TRBJ1-5 and V is TRBV7-9; D is perhaps TRBD1 (5 bases). Per germline, CDR1 SEHNR and CDR2 FQNEAQ (reference sequence). This CDR3 has 15 residues. The CDR3 spells CSSSLLGGNNQPQHF. CDR3 nucleotide sequence: TGTTCCAGCAGCTTACTCGGGGGGAACAATCAGCCCCAGCATTTT.

This chain links TRBV11-2 with TRBJ1-1, with TRBD1 identical over 9 bases. The CDR3 runs to 13 residues. Per the germline V gene, CDR1 is SGHAT and CDR2 is FQNNGV. V gave up 7 bases and J gave up 5 bases; unmatched junction bases: 5. The CDR3 here is CASNNRGRTEAFF. The CDR3 DNA follows: TGTGCCAGCAATAACAGGGGGCGAACTGAAGCTTTCTTT.

This chain joins TRBV30 and TRBJ1-2; D remains ambiguous. Germline V CDR1 and CDR2: GTSNPN, SVGIG (reference sequence). V gave up 1 base and J gave up 2 bases, with 8 bases separating them. The CDR3 is 13 amino acids. CDR3 amino acids: CAWSGTRNYGYTF. DNA for the CDR3: TGTGCCTGGAGTGGAACCCGGAACTATGGCTACACCTTC.

The V and J genes are TRBV28 and TRBJ2-5; TRBD2 might be the D (6 bases). This CDR3 has 13 amino acids. CDR1 and CDR2 from the germline V gene are MDHEN and SYDVKM. Deletions cut 8 bases from V and 4 bases from J, with 14 bases between. The CDR3 coding sequence is TGTGCCAGCGCGGGGAGACCAGTAGAGACCCAGTACTTC. It encodes CASAGRPVETQYF.

The chain joins TRBV7-9 to TRBJ2-5; possible D gene TRBD2, 6 bases. CDR3 length equals 17 residues. Trimming stripped 6 bases from V and 3 bases from J, with 23 bases between. From germline, CDR1 is SEHNR and CDR2 FQNEAQ (reference sequence). The CDR3 is CASRNHRGREKEETQYF. The CDR3 DNA follows: TGTGCCAGCAGGAACCATAGGGGACGGGAGAAAGAAGAGACCCAGTACTTC.

Here the CDR3 reads CASGRQGRNEQYF. Written as DNA, the CDR3 is TGTGCCAGCGGACGGCAGGGAAGAAACGAGCAGTACTTC. The chain combines TRBV2 with TRBJ2-7; tentative D call: TRBD1 (5 bases). The length of the CDR3 is 13 residues. The V end was cut by 8 bases, the J end by 5 bases, with 16 bases between. Per the germline V gene, CDR1 is SNHLY and CDR2 is FYNNEI.

This clone was seen more than once but under ten times. The chain uses TRBV4-3 and TRBJ2-2; TRBD1 agrees at 8 bases. J was trimmed by 1 base and V by 0 bases; bases with no gene match: 1. Germline V gene sequence: CDR1 LGHNA, CDR2 YSLEER. The CDR3 covers 16 residues. CDR3 DNA: TGCGCCAGCAGCCAAGATGGGACAGGGAACACCGGGGAGCTGTTTTTT. Its protein product is CASSQDGTGNTGELFF.

The chain is built from TRBV25-1 and TRBJ2-3, with a possible D match to TRBD2 (7 bases). There are 13 residues in the CDR3. Trimming took 6 bases from V and 3 from J, leaving 10 bases between them. CDR1 and CDR2 (germline): MGHDK, SYGVNS. CDR3 nucleotide sequence: TGTGCCAGCAGCGAGGGGGGGACAGATACGCAGTATTTT. Translated, it gives CASSEGGTDTQYF.